These 31 T cell receptor beta chains originate from one sample sequenced in a study of blood T cell repertoires in COVID-19. Some clones are missing from TCRdb's copy, which holds only in-frame ones; the method was immunoSEQ multiplex PCR. The sample contains roughly 250,000 clones, approximately 85% of which appear only once. The specimen sequenced was peripheral blood. Receptors were obtained from a human donor with COVID-19, enrolled during active disease. The donor label of this sample is uncertain.

V is TRBV24-1 and J is TRBJ2-1; TRBD2 aligns across 10 bases. Germline V lookup: CDR1 KGHDR, CDR2 SFDVKD. V gave up 5 bases and J gave up 7 bases; unmatched junction bases: 7. This CDR3 region has 15 residues. The CDR3: CATSGGLAGENEQFF. CDR3 DNA: TGTGCCACCAGTGGTGGGCTAGCGGGAGAGAATGAGCAGTTCTTC.

The chain combines TRBV5-8 with TRBJ2-3, with D perhaps TRBD2 (7 bases). The CDR3 sequence is 16 residues long. V lost 4 bases, J lost 2 bases, and 17 bases lay in between. Germline CDR1 reads SGHTS; CDR2 reads YDEGEE. CDR3 sequence (DNA): TGTGCCAGCAGCCCGGACGGGGGGCGATCCACAGATACGCAGTATTTT. Encoded protein: CASSPDGGRSTDTQYF.

The chain is built from TRBV7-3 and TRBJ1-5; D is undetermined. V gave up 5 bases and J gave up 3 bases, with 8 bases separating them. This CDR3 comprises 13 residues. Germline CDR1 and CDR2: SGHTA and FQGTGA. The CDR3 loop is CASSPSPNQPQHF. The DNA for the CDR3 is TGTGCCAGCAGCCCCAGTCCCAATCAGCCCCAGCATTTT. Full variable domain (missing parts from reference TRBV7-3 and TRBJ1-5): GAGVSQTPSNKVTEKGKYVELRCDPISGHTALYWYRQSLGQGPEFLIYFQGTGAADDSGLPNDRFFAVRPEGSVSTLKIQRTERGDSAVYLCASSPSPNQPQHFGDGTRLSIL.

The chain is built from TRBV19 and TRBJ2-1; D is perhaps TRBD1 (5 bases). V was shortened by 11 bases and J by 5 bases, with 22 bases between the two germline ends. This CDR3 has 15 residues. The germline CDR1 and CDR2 sequences are LNHDA and SQIVND (reference sequence). CDR3 in amino acids: CAGWLGVRGHNEQFF. The CDR3 DNA reads as TGTGCCGGGTGGTTAGGGGTGAGAGGCCACAATGAGCAGTTCTTC.

This rearrangement joins TRBV10-1 to TRBJ2-3; 7 bases are a match to TRBD1. The CDR3 totals 16 residues. The J segment lost 5 bases and the V segment lost 2 bases, leaving 10 bases of the junction unmatched. From germline, CDR1 is WNHNN and CDR2 SYGVQD (reference sequence). The CDR3, as DNA: TGCGCCAGCAGTGAGGGAGGTAGGGGGCCCGAAGATACGCAGTATTTT. This codes for CASSEGGRGPEDTQYF.

The rearrangement joins TRBV11-2 to TRBJ2-4; 11 positions match TRBD1. CDR3 length: 15 residues. The germline CDR1 and CDR2 sequences are SGHAT and FQNNGV. J was trimmed by 7 bases and V by 5 bases; bases with no gene match: 7. The CDR3 protein is CASSPGTGGRNIQYF. The CDR3 DNA reads as TGTGCCAGCAGCCCCGGGACAGGGGGGAGGAACATTCAGTACTTC.

CDR3 sequence: CASSRTQGGSSPLHF. The CDR3 DNA sequence: TGTGCCAGCAGTAGGACCCAGGGAGGCAGTTCACCCCTCCACTTT. The chain has TRBV6-5 and TRBJ1-6, with a possible D match to TRBD1 (5 bases). The CDR3 is 15 residues long. Trimming stripped 5 bases from V and 9 bases from J, with 17 bases between. CDR1 and CDR2 from the germline V gene are MNHEY and SVGAGI.

The CDR3 sequence: CASSRTGTGSNEQYF. DNA for the CDR3: TGTGCCAGCAGTCGAACCGGGACAGGGTCGAATGAGCAGTACTTC. This chain connects TRBV7-9 to TRBJ2-7, with 9 positions matching TRBD1. Germline V gene data show CDR1 as SEHNR and CDR2 as FQNEAQ (reference sequence). J lost 7 bases, V lost 6 bases, and 13 bases had no gene match. This CDR3 spans 15 amino acids.

The CDR3 DNA reads TGTGCCAGCATGAGGGAGGAAACAGGGGACTATGGCTACACCTTC. It is translated as CASMREETGDYGYTF. This chain connects TRBV2 to TRBJ1-2, with TRBD1 identical over 7 bases. V was pared by 7 bases and J by 3 bases, with 11 bases of the junction left unmatched. Germline V lookup: CDR1 SNHLY, CDR2 FYNNEI. The CDR3 covers 15 residues.

This chain links TRBV5-1 with TRBJ2-3; 10 nucleotides align to TRBD2. The CDR3 is made up of 16 amino acids. The germline V gene encodes CDR1 SGHRS and CDR2 YFSETQ. The J segment lost 6 bases and the V segment lost 3 bases, leaving 10 bases of the junction unmatched. The CDR3 protein is CASSSRTSGKGDTQYF. CDR3 bases: TGCGCCAGCAGCTCTCGTACTAGCGGGAAGGGGGATACGCAGTATTTT.

The chain uses TRBV9 and TRBJ2-7, with TRBD1 matching 9 bases. The CDR3 is 14 amino acids. CDR1 is SGDLS and CDR2 is YYNGEE in the germline V gene. V dropped 4 bases and J dropped 6; count of bases not matched to a gene: 8. This CDR3 is CASSPQGASGEQYF. CDR3 nucleotide sequence: TGTGCCAGCAGCCCACAGGGGGCTAGCGGCGAGCAGTACTTC.

This clone was seen just once. The V call is TRBV7-3, the J call TRBJ2-2, with TRBD2 identical over 10 bases. This CDR3 is 15 amino acids long. Losses at the gene ends were 5 bases for V and 6 bases for J; bases not matched to a gene: 6. The V gene's germline CDR1 is SGHTA and CDR2 FQGTGA. In nucleotides, the CDR3 is TGTGCCAGCAGCCTTTCTAGCGGGAGATCCGGGGAGCTGTTTTTT. Amino acids: CASSLSSGRSGELFF.

The chain employs TRBV30 and TRBJ1-5; no reliable D call. The CDR3 contains 14 residues. V lost 0 bases and J lost 4, with 10 bases in between. Germline V CDR1 and CDR2: GTSNPN, SVGIG (reference sequence). CDR3 region: CAWSVRASNQPQHF. The CDR3 DNA reads TGTGCCTGGAGTGTACGCGCGTCTAATCAGCCCCAGCATTTT.

This clone showed up just a few times. This chain joins TRBV29-1 and TRBJ1-1; D possibly corresponds to TRBD1 (5 bases). The V gene's germline CDR1 is SQVTM and CDR2 ANQGSEA. Trimming took off 2 bases at V and 4 bases at J, with 14 bases between the two ends. The CDR3 sequence is 14 residues long. The CDR3 sequence: CSVESGFLGTEAFF. Here the CDR3 DNA reads TGCAGCGTTGAATCAGGGTTCCTGGGCACTGAAGCTTTCTTT. Complete variable domain (other parts from reference TRBV29-1 and TRBJ1-1): SAVISQKPSRDICQRGTSLTIQCQVDSQVTMMFWYRQQPGQSLTLIATANQGSEATYESGFVIDKFPISRPNLTFSTLTVSNMSPEDSSIYLCSVESGFLGTEAFFGQGTRLTVV.

This clone has just one count. The chain uses TRBV5-1 and TRBJ1-4, with D maybe TRBD1 (5 bases). Trimming removed 4 bases from V and 8 bases from J, with 12 bases in between. The CDR3 length is 13 residues. Germline V gene data show CDR1 as SGHRS and CDR2 as YFSETQ. CDR3 loop: CASSPRWGEKLFF. The CDR3 nucleotides read TGCGCCAGCAGCCCCAGGTGGGGCGAAAAACTGTTTTTT.

The gene calls are TRBV9 and TRBJ2-1; possible D gene TRBD2, 5 bases. CDR3 size: 16 residues. CDR1 and CDR2 from the germline V gene are SGDLS and YYNGEE. Trimming took 0 bases from V and 1 from J, leaving 11 bases between them. Here the CDR3 DNA reads TGTGCCAGCAGCGTAGGAGGGAGAGGGTCCTACAATGAGCAGTTCTTC. Protein: CASSVGGRGSYNEQFF.

The chain uses TRBV7-3 and TRBJ2-1; 9 nucleotides match TRBD2. J gave up 5 bases and V 11 bases, and 7 bases lay outside the gene matches. The CDR3 length is 13 residues. The V gene's germline CDR1 is SGHTA and CDR2 FQGTGA. This CDR3 reads CASRASGNNEQFF. The CDR3 nucleotides read TGTGCCTCAAGGGCTAGCGGGAACAATGAGCAGTTCTTC.

This clone was found once. V is TRBV6-2 or TRBV6-3 and J is TRBJ2-5; 7 nucleotides agree with TRBD2. V dropped 0 bases and J dropped 4; count of bases not matched to a gene: 2. This CDR3 contains 14 residues. Germline-derived CDR1 and CDR2 are MNHEY and SVGEGT. The CDR3 nucleotides read TGTGCCAGCAGTTACTCGGCGGGAGCAGAGACCCAGTACTTC. This translates into CASSYSAGAETQYF.

This clone has only one observation. This rearrangement joins TRBV5-6 to TRBJ1-2, with 9 bases matching TRBD1. The V gene end was trimmed by 4 bases and the J gene end by 5 bases; junction bases not matched to a gene: 6. Germline V gives CDR1 SGHDT, CDR2 YYEEEE. This CDR3 is 14 amino acids long. The CDR3 reads CASSGGTGWYGYTF. CDR3 nucleotide sequence: TGTGCCAGCAGCGGGGGGACAGGGTGGTATGGCTACACCTTC.

The chain recombines TRBV9 with TRBJ1-2, with D uncertain. The germline V and J ends were trimmed by 0 bases and 7 bases, with 19 bases remaining between them. This CDR3 has 16 residues. Germline CDR1 SGDLS, CDR2 YYNGEE. The CDR3 DNA reads TGTGCCAGCAGCGTAGCTGGGTCCAGCTACGAGGGTGGCTACACCTTC. It is translated as CASSVAGSSYEGGYTF.

This chain uses TRBV19 with TRBJ1-6; D is unclear. The CDR3 loop spans 14 amino acids. V dropped 5 bases and J dropped 6 bases, with 11 bases sitting between them. Germline V lookup: CDR1 LNHDA, CDR2 SQIVND (reference sequence). CDR3 coding DNA: TGTGCCAGTAGTGTGAGGGTTTCTAATTCACCCCTCCACTTT. This codes for CASSVRVSNSPLHF.

The chain is built from TRBV28 and TRBJ1-4, with TRBD1 matching over 7 bases. The CDR3 has 15 amino acids. Germline values: CDR1 MDHEN, CDR2 SYDVKM. Unmatched junction bases numbered 7, after V lost 2 bases and J lost 7 bases. DNA of the CDR3: TGTGCCAGCAGTTTAATGGAGGGGGCGCGTGAAAAACTGTTTTTT. Translation gives CASSLMEGAREKLFF.

This rearrangement joins TRBV7-3 to TRBJ2-5; 7 bases map to TRBD2. The CDR3 spans 17 residues. The V gene end was trimmed by 1 base and the J gene end by 5 bases; junction bases not matched to a gene: 13. Germline-derived CDR1 and CDR2 are SGHTA and FQGTGA. The CDR3 loop is CASSLIPIRGGAETQYF. The CDR3 DNA is TGTGCCAGCAGCTTAATTCCGATCCGCGGGGGAGCGGAGACCCAGTACTTC.

The chain joins TRBV6-6 to TRBJ1-1; TRBD1 matches 8 bases. CDR1 MNHNY and CDR2 SVGAGI come from the germline V gene (reference sequence). The trim removed 6 bases at V and 0 bases at J, leaving 9 bases unmatched. This CDR3 spans 16 amino acids. The CDR3 DNA is TGTGCCAGCAGCCCCCCAGGGGGACAGGTGAACACTGAAGCTTTCTTT. This sequence encodes CASSPPGGQVNTEAFF.

The chain is built from TRBV15 and TRBJ2-7; 13 bases agree with TRBD2. V was pared by 5 bases and J by 5 bases, with 6 bases of the junction left unmatched. The CDR3 loop spans 15 amino acids. Germline V gives CDR1 LNHNV, CDR2 YYDKDF (reference sequence). The CDR3 spells CATSRTSGRVHEQYF. In nucleotides, the CDR3 is TGTGCCACCAGCCGGACTAGCGGGAGAGTACACGAGCAGTACTTC.

The chain combines TRBV6-5 with TRBJ1-1; D ambiguous. CDR1 and CDR2 (germline): MNHEY, SVGAGI. V was trimmed by 5 bases and J by 6 bases, leaving 7 bases between them. CDR3 length: 11 amino acids. The CDR3 nucleotides are TGTGCCAGCAGTCACCGGGCTGAAGCTTTCTTT. Protein product: CASSHRAEAFF.

The V and J genes are TRBV5-1 and TRBJ1-3; D gene ambiguous. Trimming removed 3 bases at V and 3 bases at J, with 13 bases between. From germline, CDR1 is SGHRS and CDR2 YFSETQ. The CDR3 sequence is 15 residues long. CDR3 in amino acids: CASSSDTSIGNTIYF. CDR3 sequence (DNA): TGCGCCAGCAGCTCCGACACTTCTATTGGAAACACCATATATTTT. Together with reference TRBV5-1 and TRBJ1-3, the CDR3 gives the full variable domain: KAGVTQTPRYLIKTRGQQVTLSCSPISGHRSVSWYQQTPGQGLQFLFEYFSETQRNKGNFPGRFSGRQFSNSRSEMNVSTLELGDSALYLCASSSDTSIGNTIYFGEGSWLTVV.

This clone has just one count. The chain is built from TRBV28 and TRBJ2-3, with 11 nucleotides matching TRBD2. The CDR3 totals 17 residues. Germline CDR1 MDHEN, CDR2 SYDVKM. V dropped 7 bases and J dropped 10; count of bases not matched to a gene: 19. CDR3 in DNA: TGTGCCAGCACCTCCCCCACTAGCGGGAGAATTGGGTATGCGCAGTATTTT. Residues: CASTSPTSGRIGYAQYF.

V gene TRBV10-2 combines with J gene TRBJ1-6; tentatively, D is TRBD1 (6 bases). The CDR3 loop spans 13 amino acids. Looked up from germline, CDR1 is WSHSY and CDR2 is SAAADI. The ends were cut back, 10 bases at V and 8 bases at J, with 15 bases in the middle. CDR3 DNA sequence: TGCGCCACAATAGGGGGTTCTGATTCACCCCTCCACTTT. It encodes CATIGGSDSPLHF.

V usage is TRBV28 and J usage is TRBJ1-2; weak D call: TRBD1 (6 bases). Deletions cut 1 base from V and 8 bases from J, with 14 bases between. Looked up from germline, CDR1 is MDHEN and CDR2 is SYDVKM. The CDR3 length is 14 residues. DNA for the CDR3: TGTGCCAGCAGTTTATCCATCCAGGGGCGCGGCTACACCTTC. Translation gives CASSLSIQGRGYTF.

DNA for the CDR3: TGTGCCAGCAGTGGGGGACAGGGGGCTAGTTCACCCCTCCACTTT. As protein: CASSGGQGASSPLHF. The chain carries TRBV2 and TRBJ1-6; TRBD1 matches at 12 bases. CDR1 is SNHLY and CDR2 is FYNNEI in the germline V gene. V shed 4 bases and J 9 bases; nucleotides not matched to a gene: 4. This CDR3 has 15 amino acids.